Below are 29 T cell receptor beta chains sequenced from a single sample in a study of blood T cell repertoires in COVID-19. Sequenced by immunoSEQ multiplex PCR; TCRdb stores in-frame clones only, minus some. The repertoire holds about 120,000 clones, with just over 85% as singletons. The material sequenced was peripheral blood. The receptors originated from a man aged 40-55 years with acute or convalescent COVID-19.

The sample holds one count of this clone. CDR3 residues: CASSPRLAGGYNEQFF. CDR3 sequence (DNA): TGTGCCAGCAGCCCACGACTAGCGGGGGGGTACAATGAGCAGTTCTTC. The chain joins TRBV3-1 (or the pseudogene TRBV3-2) to TRBJ2-1; 14 nucleotides line up with TRBD2. The CDR3 loop spans 16 amino acids. V was pared by 4 bases and J by 4 bases, with 3 bases of the junction left unmatched. Germline loops: CDR1 LGHDT, CDR2 YNNKEL (reference sequence).

This chain joins TRBV28 and TRBJ1-1; no firm D call. Trimming stripped 3 bases from V and 10 bases from J, with 12 bases between. CDR1 is MDHEN, CDR2 SYDVKM, per germline. The CDR3 runs to 12 residues. The CDR3 region is CASSFGQRGAFF. The CDR3 DNA is TGTGCCAGCAGTTTTGGGCAACGGGGAGCTTTCTTT.

The chain employs TRBV6-5 and TRBJ1-2; 8 bases are shared with TRBD1. V was pared by 6 bases and J by 7 bases, with 7 bases of the junction left unmatched. This CDR3 has 13 amino acids. CDR1 is MNHEY and CDR2 is SVGAGI in the germline V gene. This chain's CDR3 is CASSPTGEGGYTF. The CDR3 DNA reads as TGTGCCAGCAGCCCGACAGGGGAGGGTGGCTACACCTTC.

J is TRBJ1-3 and V is TRBV9; a possible D gene is TRBD1 (6 bases). Germline loops: CDR1 SGDLS, CDR2 YYNGEE. V shed 1 base and J shed 1 base, with 15 bases lying between them. The CDR3 runs to 17 residues. The CDR3 region is CASSVNGGGPSGNTIYF. The CDR3 region has the DNA TGTGCCAGCAGCGTAAATGGTGGGGGCCCTTCTGGAAACACCATATATTTT. Filled out from reference TRBV9 and TRBJ1-3, the complete variable domain reads DSGVTQTPKHLITATGQRVTLRCSPRSGDLSVYWYQQSLDQGLQFLIQYYNGEERAKGNILERFSAQQFPDLHSELNLSSLELGDSALYFCASSVNGGGPSGNTIYFGEGSWLTVV.

V usage is TRBV6-4 and J usage is TRBJ1-6; 7 bases are a match to TRBD1. Germline CDR1 and CDR2: MRHNA and SNTAGT. There are 16 residues in the CDR3. The junction had 15 bases not matched to a gene; V was cut back by 8 bases and J by 8 bases. The CDR3 DNA is TGTGCCAGCGGTTGGGCTCTCGTCAGGGGGGATTCACCCCTCCACTTT. This encodes CASGWALVRGDSPLHF.

This chain uses TRBV6-5 with TRBJ1-6; TRBD1 is a possible D gene (6 bases). The CDR3 covers 15 residues. Deletions cut 6 bases from V and 3 bases from J, with 12 bases between. Germline CDR1 is MNHEY and CDR2 is SVGAGI. The CDR3 loop reads CASRLQGDYNSPLHF. Here the CDR3 DNA reads TGTGCCAGCAGGCTACAGGGTGACTATAATTCACCCCTCCACTTT.

This chain joins TRBV5-8 and TRBJ1-5; maybe TRBD1 (5 bases). From germline, CDR1 is SGHTS and CDR2 YDEGEE. V lost 7 bases, J lost 0 bases, and 14 bases lay in between. The CDR3 runs 15 residues. For the CDR3, the DNA is TGTGCCAGCGGGGGAGGGGACCGTAGCAATCAGCCCCAGCATTTT. This encodes CASGGGDRSNQPQHF. Full variable domain (outside the CDR3, taken from reference TRBV5-8 and TRBJ1-5): EAGVTQSPTHLIKTRGQQATLRCSPISGHTSVYWYQQALGLGLQFLLWYDEGEERNRGNFPPRFSGRQFPNYSSELNVNALELEDSALYLCASGGGDRSNQPQHFGDGTRLSIL.

This sequence joins TRBV3-1 (or the pseudogene TRBV3-2) and TRBJ1-3; 7 nucleotides agree with TRBD1. Germline values: CDR1 LGHDT, CDR2 YNNKEL (reference sequence). The CDR3 covers 17 residues. The junction had 6 bases not matched to a gene; V was cut back by 1 base and J by 0 bases. This CDR3 reads CASSQGTGFLSGNTIYF. The DNA for the CDR3 is TGTGCCAGCAGCCAAGGGACAGGATTTCTCTCTGGAAACACCATATATTTT.

In its sample, this clone was seen a few times. The V gene is TRBV6-6, the J gene TRBJ1-6; D not resolved. Germline lookup yields CDR1 MNHNY and CDR2 SVGAGI (reference sequence). V was pared by 6 bases and J by 0 bases, with 12 bases between. This CDR3 spans 16 amino acids. Here the CDR3 reads CASSPSGSSYNSPLHF. CDR3 in DNA: TGTGCCAGCAGCCCATCTGGGAGCTCCTATAATTCACCCCTCCACTTT.

V gene TRBV2 combines with J gene TRBJ2-5; 12 nucleotides agree with TRBD2. With V trimmed by 4 bases and J by 5 bases, 11 bases remained unmatched. Per the germline V gene, CDR1 is SNHLY and CDR2 is FYNNEI. There are 17 residues in the CDR3. Here the CDR3 reads CASSAAGLAGLKETQYF. In DNA form, the CDR3 reads TGTGCCAGCAGTGCAGCAGGACTAGCGGGGTTGAAGGAGACCCAGTACTTC.

This clone was seen a single time. The CDR3 loop reads CASSPRNEKLFF. Here the CDR3 DNA reads TGTGCCAGCTCACCTCGTAATGAAAAACTGTTTTTT. The J gene is TRBJ1-4, the V gene TRBV18; D is uncertain. Germline CDR1 reads KGHSH; CDR2 reads LQKENI. The CDR3 spans 12 residues. V was trimmed by 3 bases and J by 4 bases, leaving 3 bases between them.

The chain recombines TRBV12-5 with TRBJ2-7; perhaps TRBD2 as D (5 bases). The CDR3 is made up of 12 amino acids. Germline CDR1 and CDR2: LGHNT and FRNRAP. V lost 6 bases and J lost 3, with 9 bases in between. CDR3 protein: CASGPDFYEQYF. The CDR3 nucleotides are TGTGCTAGTGGCCCGGACTTCTACGAGCAGTACTTC.

This clone was detected once. The chain couples TRBV6-1 to TRBJ2-5, with TRBD1 as a possible D gene (5 bases). The germline CDR1 and CDR2 sequences are MNHNS and SASEGT. With 4 bases removed from V and 4 bases from J, the gap between germline ends came to 22 bases. There are 17 residues in the CDR3. CDR3 sequence (DNA): TGTGCCAGCAGTGCATGGGGCTCGGGTAAGGGTGGAGAGACCCAGTACTTC. It yields the protein CASSAWGSGKGGETQYF.

The rearrangement links TRBV5-6 to TRBJ1-2; D is unresolved. The CDR3 has 12 residues. Trimming took off 4 bases at V and 6 bases at J, with 10 bases between the two ends. Looked up from germline, CDR1 is SGHDT and CDR2 is YYEEEE. The CDR3 coding sequence is TGTGCCAGCAGCAGCAGGTACGATGGCTACACCTTC. It translates to CASSSRYDGYTF.

The rearrangement uses TRBV7-9 and TRBJ2-1; 11 positions match TRBD2. This CDR3 contains 15 residues. The V segment lost 6 bases and the J segment 8 bases; nucleotides outside the gene matches: 9. In germline, CDR1 is SEHNR, CDR2 FQNEAQ (reference sequence). For the CDR3, the DNA is TGTGCCAGCAGTCTTGGACTAGCGGGTTCCGATGAGCAGTTCTTC. Residues: CASSLGLAGSDEQFF.

This chain uses TRBV29-1 with TRBJ2-1; D is unresolved. This CDR3 contains 10 residues. Germline V gene data show CDR1 as SQVTM and CDR2 as ANQGSEA. V was shortened by 4 bases and J by 12 bases, with 10 bases between the two germline ends. The DNA for the CDR3 is TGCAGCGTTGGCCCGAGAGGGCAGTTCTTC. Its translation: CSVGPRGQFF.

V and J are TRBV5-6 and TRBJ2-5; D perhaps matches TRBD2 (6 bases). This CDR3 spans 15 amino acids. In germline, CDR1 is SGHDT, CDR2 YYEEEE. The V and J ends lost 4 bases and 5 bases respectively, with 18 bases between them. The CDR3 nucleotides read TGTGCCAGCAGCCGGGCGGTAGGGGAGGACGAGACCCAGTACTTC. Translation gives CASSRAVGEDETQYF.

This clone came up a few times. V is TRBV6-2 or TRBV6-3 and J is TRBJ1-5; TRBD1 matches at 7 bases. Germline lookup yields CDR1 MNHEY and CDR2 SVGEGT. The CDR3 spans 13 residues. Trimming cost V 4 bases and J 6 bases; bases outside gene matches: 3. The CDR3 DNA is TGTGCCAGCAGTTTAGGACAGGTTCAGCCCCAGCATTTT. Translation gives CASSLGQVQPQHF.

V gene TRBV6-5 combines with J gene TRBJ2-4; 8 bases fit TRBD2. This CDR3 region has 15 residues. Per germline, CDR1 MNHEY and CDR2 SVGAGI. Trimming took 5 bases from V and 0 from J; bases not matched to a gene: 3. Written as DNA, the CDR3 is TGTGCCAGCAGTACCCTAGCGGGAGCCAAAAACATTCAGTACTTC. Its protein is CASSTLAGAKNIQYF.

The rearrangement uses TRBV28 and TRBJ2-1; D perhaps matches TRBD2 (5 bases). Germline CDR1 MDHEN, CDR2 SYDVKM. The CDR3 runs 16 residues. Trimming shortened V by 2 bases and J by 1 base, and 12 bases separated the two germline ends. In DNA form, the CDR3 reads TGTGCCAGCAGTTTAGGTCTAGCCATGTCCTACAATGAGCAGTTCTTC. Translating it yields CASSLGLAMSYNEQFF.

V gene TRBV4-1 combines with J gene TRBJ2-7; 13 bases match TRBD2. V gave up 1 base and J gave up 6 bases; unmatched junction bases: 9. The CDR3 runs to 17 residues. From germline, CDR1 is MGHRA and CDR2 YSYEKL. The CDR3 loop reads CASSQGGGLAGESEQYF. The CDR3, as DNA: TGCGCCAGCAGCCAAGGCGGAGGACTAGCGGGAGAAAGCGAGCAGTACTTC.

The gene calls are TRBV5-1 and TRBJ1-1; 10 bases line up with TRBD1. The V and J ends lost 4 bases and 1 base, in that order; junction bases with no gene match: 7. The CDR3 is made up of 16 amino acids. Germline-derived CDR1 and CDR2 are SGHRS and YFSETQ. CDR3 DNA: TGCGCCAGCAGCCCAGGGACAGGGGTGCCGAACACTGAAGCTTTCTTT. This encodes CASSPGTGVPNTEAFF.

The sample holds a few counts of this clone. The chain has TRBV5-6 and TRBJ1-5; TRBD1 aligns across 9 bases. The CDR3 runs to 16 residues. Germline CDR1 SGHDT, CDR2 YYEEEE. Unmatched junction bases numbered 5, after V lost 2 bases and J lost 2 bases. CDR3 in amino acids: CASSLRTGVGNQPQHF. Written as DNA, the CDR3 is TGTGCCAGCAGCTTACGGACAGGGGTCGGCAATCAGCCCCAGCATTTT.

This clone came up a few times. Other nucleotide sequences in the sample specify the same CDR3. The gene calls are TRBV9 and TRBJ2-7; 9 bases are shared with TRBD1. The CDR3 extends over 14 amino acids. The junction had 5 bases not matched to a gene; V was cut back by 3 bases and J by 4 bases. Germline loops: CDR1 SGDLS, CDR2 YYNGEE. CDR3 in DNA: TGTGCCAGCAGCGCAGGGACAGGGCCGTACGAGCAGTACTTC. It yields the protein CASSAGTGPYEQYF.

To note about this clone: One end of the junction varies from germline; a read error may be responsible. The chain joins TRBV6-1 to TRBJ2-7; D perhaps matches TRBD1 (6 bases). The CDR3 spans 12 residues. Germline V lookup: CDR1 MNHNS, CDR2 SASEGT. CDR3 coding DNA: TGTGCCAGCAGTGATCCCACAGGGTCTACTCCCTTC. This encodes CASSDPTGSTPF.

The chain links TRBV7-8 to TRBJ1-2; TRBD1 might be the D (6 bases). Germline CDR1 and CDR2: SGHVS and FQNEAQ. The CDR3 consists of 15 residues. Trimming took off 5 bases at V and 5 bases at J, with 18 bases between the two ends. The CDR3 coding sequence is TGTGCCAGCAGCCAATACTCGACAGGCGGGTATGGCTACACCTTC. The encoded protein is CASSQYSTGGYGYTF.

This clone appeared a single time. The chain carries TRBV9 and TRBJ2-2; 8 bases are shared with TRBD1. The trim removed 3 bases at V and 1 base at J, leaving 8 bases unmatched. Germline V gene data show CDR1 as SGDLS and CDR2 as YYNGEE. CDR3 length equals 17 residues. The CDR3 here is CASSEILGTGNTGELFF. The DNA of the CDR3 is TGTGCCAGCAGCGAGATTCTAGGGACAGGGAACACCGGGGAGCTGTTTTTT.

As for this clone: A junction end diverges from the germline sequence, so it may reflect a read error. The V and J genes are TRBV6-1 and TRBJ1-5, with 7 bases that match TRBD1. CDR1 is MNHNS, CDR2 SASEGT, per germline. The CDR3 is 14 amino acids. This CDR3 reads CASSEQGGKQPQHF. The CDR3 nucleotides are TGTGCCAGCAGTGAACAAGGGGGCAAGCAGCCCCAGCATTTT.

The chain carries TRBV7-8 and TRBJ1-5; 9 bases align to TRBD1. Germline CDR1 SGHVS, CDR2 FQNEAQ. CDR3 length: 16 residues. Trimming cost V 4 bases and J 6 bases; bases outside gene matches: 10. CDR3 amino acids: CASSSLKDRGGQPQHF. As DNA, the CDR3 is TGTGCCAGCAGCTCCCTTAAGGACAGGGGCGGTCAGCCCCAGCATTTT.